Presented here are 6 T cell receptor beta chains from one specimen sequenced in a study of monozygotic twins with inflammatory bowel disease (dated by TCRdb to 2018 to 2020). Libraries were built with 5' RACE. Sequencer: Illumina HiSeq 2500. Following reprocessing of the reads by TCRdb, the data hold one row per CDR3 protein sequence and no DNA is available. The sample's own table lists hundreds of thousands of distinct CDR3 sequences. The biggest ten clones account for approximately 5.4% of the sample. The specimen was blood. These TCRs come from a human donor with ulcerative colitis or Crohn's disease, or a healthy co-twin of an affected twin (not recorded which).

The J gene is TRBJ2-4, the V gene TRBV18; TCRdb picks TRBD1, but there is no DNA to check that call. The CDR3 is 14 residues long. Looked up from germline, CDR1 is KGHSH and CDR2 is LQKENI. The CDR3 sequence is CASSPGETKNIQYF. Combining the CDR3 with reference TRBV18 and TRBJ2-4 gives the whole variable domain NAGVMQNPRHLVRRRGQEARLRCSPMKGHSHVYWYRQLPEEGLKFMVYLQKENIIDESGMPKERFSAEFPKEGPSILRIQQVVRGDSAAYFCASSPGETKNIQYFGAGTRLSVL.

The rearrangement links TRBV5-6 to TRBJ1-4. CDR1 and CDR2 from the germline V gene are SGHDT and YYEEEE. CDR3 length: 14 amino acids. CDR3 in amino acids: CASSSDGFNEKLFF.

The V and J genes are TRBV20-1 and TRBJ1-5; TCRdb calls TRBD1, which cannot be checked without DNA. The CDR3 extends over 12 amino acids. The V gene's germline CDR1 is DFQATT and CDR2 SNEGSKA (reference sequence). CDR3 in amino acids: CSARGGKQPQHF.

The chain has TRBV4-3 and TRBJ2-1; the TCRdb call, TRBD2, lacks DNA for checking. CDR1 is LGHNA, CDR2 YSLEER, per germline. This CDR3 comprises 15 residues. CDR3 region: CASSQLAGTYNEQFF.

The genes are TRBV12-3 or TRBV12-4 and TRBJ1-5; TCRdb outputs TRBD1, but without DNA this stays unchecked. The length of the CDR3 is 13 residues. The chain's CDR3 is CASRGDSVQPQHF.

CDR3 sequence reads: CASSFLGTGLETQYF. This chain connects TRBV12-3 or TRBV12-4 to TRBJ2-5; with no DNA, the TCRdb D assignment of TRBD1 cannot be verified. This CDR3 region has 15 residues.